This T cell receptor beta chain was sequenced for a study of blood T cells in healthy people across ages. Only a few counts were recorded for this clonotype. It was with a sample-barcoded 5' primer and a J-beta primer mix that a second PCR of roughly 7 to 12 cycles was run. TCRdb passed the 5' RACE reads through MiXCR, listing each CDR3 protein once. The sample yields roughly 1.6 million distinct CDR3 sequences, around 35% seen once. This CDR3 has 13 amino acids. V dropped 6 bases and J dropped 2 bases, with 13 bases sitting between them. Germline CDR1 and CDR2: DFQATT and SNEGSKA (reference sequence).

The source material was blood. The chain is built from TRBV20-1 and TRBJ2-5; no clear D. The receptor's source is a woman aged 30 to 39 in good health. For the CDR3, the DNA is TGCAGTGCCCCGTATCCTTTACAAGAGACCCAGTACTTC. This translates into CSAPYPLQETQYF.